These 27 T cell receptor beta chains were all obtained from the same sample, sequenced in a study of blood T cells in healthy people across ages. PCR was performed a second time for roughly 6 to 12 cycles using a sample-barcoded 5' primer and a J-beta primer mix. TCRdb reprocessed the 5' RACE reads with MiXCR, giving one entry per CDR3 protein. The repertoire consists of hundreds of thousands of distinct CDR3 sequences, with roughly 24% occurring once and the leading ten covering over 2.5%. The sample was also reused in another study, on T cells of mothers and their children.

Sequences were obtained from blood. Receptor source: a boy younger than 18 in good health.

The chain is built from TRBV11-2 and TRBJ2-5, with a possible D match to TRBD1 (5 bases). Per germline, CDR1 SGHAT and CDR2 FQNNGV. There are 16 residues in the CDR3. V lost 4 bases, J lost 5 bases, and 20 bases lay in between. CDR3 bases: TGTGCCAGCAGCTCCCCCCAGGGTGGGAATATGGAGACCCAGTACTTC. Protein sequence: CASSSPQGGNMETQYF.

This clonotype showed up just a few times. The chain employs TRBV5-1 and TRBJ2-2; D not resolved. V gave up 0 bases and J gave up 3 bases, with 9 bases separating them. Germline V lookup: CDR1 SGHRS, CDR2 YFSETQ. The CDR3 runs to 15 residues. CDR3 residues: CASSLGDSYTGELFF. The CDR3 coding sequence is TGCGCCAGCAGCTTGGGAGACTCCTACACCGGGGAGCTGTTTTTT.

The chain couples TRBV5-1 to TRBJ1-5; 8 bases agree with TRBD1. Germline V gene sequence: CDR1 SGHRS, CDR2 YFSETQ. V was clipped by 6 bases and J by 3 bases; unmatched bases: 5. The CDR3 totals 14 residues. The CDR3 region has the DNA TGCGCCAGCATCTCGGGACAGGCCAATCAGCCCCAGCATTTT. It yields the protein CASISGQANQPQHF.

Points on this clonotype: Germline is not matched at one junction end, which may reflect a read error. This sequence joins TRBV6-2 or TRBV6-3 and TRBJ2-5; TRBD2 agrees at 7 bases. The DNA end lines up better with TRBJ2-1; the J call may be wrong. The CDR3 is made up of 17 amino acids. Germline V CDR1 and CDR2: MNHEY, SVGEGT. In DNA form, the CDR3 reads TGTGCCAGCAGTTACTCTACCCGAGCGGGGAGGATCAATAAGCAGTTCTTC. It encodes CASSYSTRAGRINKQFF.

This clonotype was found a few times. V and J are TRBV12-3 or TRBV12-4 and TRBJ2-7, with TRBD1 matching over 12 bases. This CDR3 is built from 15 residues. The V segment lost 5 bases and the J segment 5 bases; nucleotides outside the gene matches: 7. In DNA, the CDR3 is TGTGCCAGCAGTAAGGGACAGGGGGCTTTTGACGAGCAGTACTTC. Its translation: CASSKGQGAFDEQYF.

The rearrangement uses TRBV19 and TRBJ2-7; no firm D call. CDR1 and CDR2 from the germline V gene are LNHDA and SQIVND (reference sequence). This CDR3 is built from 13 residues. V shed 0 bases and J shed 4 bases, with 7 bases lying between them. In DNA form, the CDR3 reads TGTGCCAGTAGTATAGACCCTTCTTACGAGCAGTACTTC. Encoded protein: CASSIDPSYEQYF.

The gene calls are TRBV27 and TRBJ2-7, with D possibly being TRBD1 (6 bases). There are 15 residues in the CDR3. The V and J ends lost 3 bases and 4 bases respectively, with 16 bases between them. Germline CDR1 MNHEY, CDR2 SMNVEV (reference sequence). CDR3 DNA: TGTGCCAGCAGTTTCGGGAAGGGGACATCGTACGAGCAGTACTTC. Its protein product is CASSFGKGTSYEQYF.

This rearrangement joins TRBV15 to TRBJ2-5; D remains ambiguous. This CDR3 comprises 14 residues. From germline, CDR1 is LNHNV and CDR2 YYDKDF (reference sequence). Trimming removed 6 bases from V and 1 base from J, with 12 bases in between. The CDR3 protein is CATRDGIVQETQYF. CDR3 DNA sequence: TGTGCCACCAGGGATGGGATTGTCCAAGAGACCCAGTACTTC.

This clonotype has a handful of counts. The rearrangement joins TRBV20-1 to TRBJ2-5, with TRBD2 identical over 12 bases. CDR1 is DFQATT, CDR2 SNEGSKA, per germline (reference sequence). J gave up 5 bases and V 6 bases, and 4 bases lay outside the gene matches. The CDR3 consists of 13 residues. The CDR3 is CSARLAGAETQYF. The CDR3 region has the DNA TGCAGTGCCAGACTAGCGGGGGCCGAGACCCAGTACTTC.

This clonotype was counted only a few times. The rearrangement uses TRBV5-1 and TRBJ2-5, with 8 bases identical to TRBD2. The J call may not be correct, given that the DNA end is closer to TRBJ2-1. This CDR3 has 15 amino acids. CDR1 and CDR2 from the germline V gene are SGHRS and YFSETQ. The CDR3 DNA is TGCGCCAGCAGCTTCGGCGGGGGGATTTTCAATGAGCAGTTCTTC. It encodes CASSFGGGIFNEQFF.

The rearrangement joins TRBV28 to TRBJ2-2; tentatively, D is TRBD1 (6 bases). CDR3 length: 19 residues. Per germline, CDR1 MDHEN and CDR2 SYDVKM. Trimming pared 10 bases from V and 5 bases from J, leaving 32 bases between. The CDR3 spells CAIAISQGSRVRETGELFF. The CDR3 DNA follows: TGTGCCATCGCGATATCACAGGGTTCGAGGGTGCGTGAAACCGGGGAGCTGTTTTTT.

This clonotype was observed a handful of times. This chain joins TRBV6-5 and TRBJ1-1; 8 positions match TRBD1. The CDR3 sequence is 15 residues long. Germline CDR1 is MNHEY and CDR2 is SVGAGI. V lost 8 bases and J lost 11; bases outside the gene matches: 19. CDR3 nucleotide sequence: TGTGCCAGCCAAGTGGGGACAGGAGAAGTGGACGAGGCTTTCTTT. Amino acid sequence: CASQVGTGEVDEAFF.

V and J are TRBV27 and TRBJ1-1; 9 nucleotides agree with TRBD1. This CDR3 comprises 15 residues. With 2 bases clipped from V and 4 bases from J, the junction kept 5 bases outside the gene matches. The V gene's germline CDR1 is MNHEY and CDR2 SMNVEV (reference sequence). CDR3 amino acids: CASSLSRDRATEAFF. The CDR3 nucleotides are TGTGCCAGCAGTTTAAGCCGGGACAGGGCCACTGAAGCTTTCTTT.

This chain uses TRBV5-1 with TRBJ2-2; tentative D call: TRBD2 (6 bases). The CDR3 is made up of 15 amino acids. Germline V lookup: CDR1 SGHRS, CDR2 YFSETQ. Trimming took 2 bases from V and 5 from J, leaving 13 bases between them. As DNA, the CDR3 is TGCGCCAGCAGCTTTGGAGCGGGTGGTACCGGGGAGCTGTTTTTT. Its protein product is CASSFGAGGTGELFF. Looking up the rest from reference TRBV5-1 and TRBJ2-2 gives the full variable domain: KAGVTQTPRYLIKTRGQQVTLSCSPISGHRSVSWYQQTPGQGLQFLFEYFSETQRNKGNFPGRFSGRQFSNSRSEMNVSTLELGDSALYLCASSFGAGGTGELFFGEGSRLTVL.

This clonotype was detected a few times. This chain uses TRBV6-5 with TRBJ1-2; D is perhaps TRBD1 (5 bases). CDR1 is MNHEY and CDR2 is SVGAGI in the germline V gene. Deletions cut 5 bases from V and 8 bases from J, with 15 bases between. This CDR3 region has 13 residues. CDR3 amino acids: CASSIGTTRGYTF. The DNA of the CDR3 is TGTGCCAGCAGTATTGGGACTACAAGGGGCTACACCTTC.

This clonotype turned up a few times. This chain joins TRBV7-9 and TRBJ2-5, with D tentatively TRBD1 (5 bases). The V end lost 4 bases, the J end lost 11 bases, and 17 bases lay between the germline ends. Per the germline V gene, CDR1 is SEHNR and CDR2 is FQNEAQ (reference sequence). The CDR3 spans 13 residues. The DNA of the CDR3 is TGTGCCAGCAGCTCACGACAGAAAGGAGAGCAGTACTTC. Translating gives CASSSRQKGEQYF.

There are a few counts of this clonotype. The chain combines TRBV20-1 with TRBJ1-5, with D maybe TRBD1 (6 bases). The germline CDR1 and CDR2 sequences are DFQATT and SNEGSKA (reference sequence). The CDR3 sequence is 15 residues long. Trimming left V 1 base short and J 7 bases short, with 17 bases between. This CDR3 reads CSARARWGARQPQHF. The CDR3 coding sequence is TGCAGTGCTAGAGCCAGATGGGGGGCGCGCCAGCCCCAGCATTTT.

This clonotype came up a few times. The J gene is TRBJ1-5, the V gene TRBV27; 10 nucleotides line up with TRBD1. The CDR3 contains 22 residues. Germline V gene sequence: CDR1 MNHEY, CDR2 SMNVEV (reference sequence). The V and J ends lost 5 bases and 0 bases, in that order; junction bases with no gene match: 22. The CDR3 bases are TGTGCCAGCAGTCCTTCCCTAATCTTTCAGGGACAGGGGACCCCTAGCAATCAGCCCCAGCATTTT. It codes for CASSPSLIFQGQGTPSNQPQHF.

The gene calls are TRBV7-6 and TRBJ1-3; tentatively, D is TRBD1 (6 bases). Germline V gene sequence: CDR1 SGHVS, CDR2 FNYEAQ. Trimming stripped 5 bases from V and 0 bases from J, with 17 bases between. The CDR3 totals 17 residues. Here the CDR3 DNA reads TGTGCCAGCAGCGGTCAGACAGGACCTTTCTCTGGAAACACCATATATTTT. This encodes CASSGQTGPFSGNTIYF.

This chain uses TRBV2 with TRBJ2-3; possible D gene TRBD2, 5 bases. This CDR3 has 12 amino acids. Germline-derived CDR1 and CDR2 are SNHLY and FYNNEI. V gave up 6 bases and J gave up 4 bases, with 8 bases separating them. This CDR3 reads CASRRVADTQYF. The CDR3 nucleotides read TGTGCCAGCAGGCGGGTAGCAGATACGCAGTATTTT.

Ten or more counts support this clonotype. J is TRBJ1-1 and V is TRBV5-1; D may be TRBD1 (5 bases). V was trimmed by 0 bases and J by 4 bases, leaving 10 bases between them. This CDR3 region has 14 residues. Germline V gene sequence: CDR1 SGHRS, CDR2 YFSETQ. In nucleotides, the CDR3 is TGCGCCAGCAGCTTGGGGGGCACTGGCACTGAAGCTTTCTTT. It codes for CASSLGGTGTEAFF.

The chain carries TRBV28 and TRBJ2-3; possibly TRBD1 for D (6 bases). The germline CDR1 and CDR2 sequences are MDHEN and SYDVKM. The CDR3 covers 14 residues. V lost 5 bases and J 3 bases, leaving 12 bases between the germline ends. DNA of the CDR3: TGTGCCAGCAGTCCGATAACAGGGACAGATACGCAGTATTTT. Amino acids: CASSPITGTDTQYF.

The gene calls are TRBV24-1 and TRBJ2-1; 10 nucleotides line up with TRBD2. Losses at the gene ends were 1 base for V and 9 bases for J; bases not matched to a gene: 5. In germline, CDR1 is KGHDR, CDR2 SFDVKD. The CDR3 consists of 15 residues. The CDR3 region is CATSDFTSGVGEQFF. DNA of the CDR3: TGTGCCACCAGTGATTTCACTAGCGGGGTGGGTGAGCAGTTCTTC.

This clonotype came up a few times. The chain joins TRBV20-1 to TRBJ2-1; 12 nucleotides match TRBD2. TRBJ2-5 explains the end of the DNA better; the J call may be wrong. The CDR3 loop spans 15 amino acids. Germline lookup yields CDR1 DFQATT and CDR2 SNEGSKA (reference sequence). The CDR3 loop reads CSATGLAGLGETQYF. The CDR3 nucleotides read TGCAGTGCTACAGGACTAGCGGGGTTGGGAGAGACCCAGTACTTC.

CDR3 residues: CASSTPGQGLYNEQFF. The CDR3 region has the DNA TGTGCCAGCAGCACTCCGGGACAGGGCCTTTACAATGAGCAGTTCTTC. This rearrangement joins TRBV6-5 to TRBJ2-1, with 9 bases matching TRBD1. Germline V gives CDR1 MNHEY, CDR2 SVGAGI. The CDR3 runs 16 residues. V lost 6 bases, J lost 4 bases, and 10 bases stayed unmatched.

In this sample, this clonotype turned up a few times. This chain links TRBV3-1 with TRBJ2-1, with 8 nucleotides matching TRBD2. The CDR3 length is 14 residues. Trimming took 4 bases from V and 7 from J; bases not matched to a gene: 6. Per the germline V gene, CDR1 is LGHDT and CDR2 is YNNKEL (reference sequence). In DNA form, the CDR3 reads TGTGCCAGCAGCCGCATCGGGGGGGCTAATGAGCAGTTCTTC. This codes for CASSRIGGANEQFF.

The table lists this clonotype with a few counts. Here the CDR3 reads CASSLEGGAITDTQYF. The CDR3 region has the DNA TGCGCCAGCTCCCTGGAAGGGGGGGCCATCACCGATACGCAGTATTTT. The chain employs TRBV5-1 and TRBJ2-3, with D possibly TRBD2 on 7 matching bases. The CDR3 sequence is 16 residues long. Looked up from germline, CDR1 is SGHRS and CDR2 is YFSETQ. Trimming shortened V by 7 bases and J by 6 bases, and 24 bases separated the two germline ends.